This entry lists 26 T cell receptor beta chains sequenced from one sample in a study of blood T cell repertoires in COVID-19. The method was immunoSEQ multiplex PCR; TCRdb's version includes in-frame clones alone and lacks a portion of them. The sample lists about 300,000 clones, 85% to 90% seen once, with 3.5% to 5% in the top ten. Sequences were obtained from PBMCs or T cells enriched from blood (not recorded which). These receptors were taken from a man younger than 45 who had recovered from COVID-19.

This CDR3 reads CASSPQFEIAYEQYF. CDR3 DNA sequence: TGTGCCAGTAGTCCCCAATTTGAAATCGCGTACGAGCAGTACTTC. The chain employs TRBV19 and TRBJ2-7; D gene ambiguous. The V end lost 5 bases, the J end lost 4 bases, and 18 bases lay between the germline ends. This CDR3 has 15 residues. Germline-derived CDR1 and CDR2 are LNHDA and SQIVND (reference sequence).

The chain is built from TRBV28 and TRBJ1-1; no definite D call. CDR3 length equals 13 residues. CDR1 is MDHEN and CDR2 is SYDVKM in the germline V gene. The germline V and J ends were trimmed by 4 bases and 5 bases, with 11 bases remaining between them. The CDR3 sequence is CASSSRFRTEAFF. The CDR3 nucleotides read TGTGCCAGCAGTTCCCGGTTTCGAACTGAAGCTTTCTTT.

The CDR3 protein is CASSPEGDGSATNEKLFF. The DNA of the CDR3 is TGTGCCAGCAGCCCTGAGGGGGACGGATCTGCAACTAATGAAAAACTGTTTTTT. The genes are TRBV16 and TRBJ1-4; D perhaps matches TRBD1 (6 bases). Between the trimmed V and J ends, which lost 4 bases and 0 bases, there was a span of 18 bases. There are 18 residues in the CDR3. Germline assignment: CDR1 KGHSY and CDR2 FQNENV.

The V call is TRBV11-2, the J call TRBJ2-3, with 11 bases aligning to TRBD2. V shed 5 bases, J shed 6 bases, and the junction held 13 bases outside the gene matches. Germline V gives CDR1 SGHAT, CDR2 FQNNGV. This CDR3 spans 17 amino acids. CDR3 coding DNA: TGTGCCAGCAGCCATACTAGCGGGGGCTCCCTCCCCGATACGCAGTATTTT. Its translation: CASSHTSGGSLPDTQYF.

V usage is TRBV7-9 and J usage is TRBJ2-5; D possibly corresponds to TRBD2 (6 bases). Trimming took off 5 bases at V and 5 bases at J, with 18 bases between the two ends. In germline, CDR1 is SEHNR, CDR2 FQNEAQ (reference sequence). This CDR3 contains 15 residues. The CDR3 DNA reads TGTGCCAGCAGCCTGGGACTCTTGGCCAAGGAGACCCAGTACTTC. This translates into CASSLGLLAKETQYF.

This rearrangement joins TRBV3-1 (or the pseudogene TRBV3-2) to TRBJ2-7; D remains unclear. Trimming shortened V by 3 bases and J by 0 bases, and 9 bases separated the two germline ends. This CDR3 comprises 14 residues. Germline V gives CDR1 LGHDT, CDR2 YNNKEL (reference sequence). The CDR3 loop reads CASSHSDNSYEQYF. The CDR3 coding sequence is TGTGCCAGCAGCCACAGCGATAACTCCTACGAGCAGTACTTC.

For the CDR3, the DNA is TGTGCCAGCAGTTTCTTACAGGCGGTTTATGGCTACACCTTC. This translates into CASSFLQAVYGYTF. The chain is built from TRBV28 and TRBJ1-2; the D gene is possibly TRBD1 (5 bases). V was shortened by 3 bases and J by 5 bases, with 13 bases between the two germline ends. The germline V gene has CDR1 MDHEN and CDR2 SYDVKM. The CDR3 extends over 14 amino acids.

The rearrangement joins TRBV28 to TRBJ1-5; 7 bases map to TRBD1. The germline CDR1 and CDR2 sequences are MDHEN and SYDVKM. CDR3 length: 14 amino acids. Trimming at V came to 4 bases and at J to 6 bases, leaving 6 bases not matched to a gene. CDR3 sequence reads: CASSSTGAGQPQHF. CDR3 sequence (DNA): TGTGCCAGCAGTTCCACAGGGGCGGGTCAGCCCCAGCATTTT.

This rearrangement joins TRBV6-5 to TRBJ2-7; 7 bases map to TRBD2. V was clipped by 6 bases and J by 1 base; unmatched bases: 6. Germline CDR1 reads MNHEY; CDR2 reads SVGAGI. This CDR3 has 14 residues. The CDR3 nucleotides are TGTGCCAGCAGCCCGGGAGGTAGGTCCTACGAGCAGTACTTC. Translation gives CASSPGGRSYEQYF.

The chain employs TRBV27 and TRBJ1-5; 11 nucleotides line up with TRBD1. V dropped 3 bases and J dropped 7; count of bases not matched to a gene: 8. Germline values: CDR1 MNHEY, CDR2 SMNVEV (reference sequence). The CDR3 covers 16 residues. The CDR3 reads CASSFRTGGGLQPQHF. CDR3 sequence (DNA): TGTGCCAGCAGTTTCAGGACAGGGGGCGGATTACAGCCCCAGCATTTT.

This chain links TRBV6-5 with TRBJ2-2; no clear D. V shed 0 bases and J shed 7 bases, with 9 bases lying between them. The germline CDR1 and CDR2 sequences are MNHEY and SVGAGI. The CDR3 runs 14 residues. CDR3 nucleotides: TGTGCCAGCAGTTACTCTGGCTCGGGCGGGGAGCTGTTTTTT. It translates to CASSYSGSGGELFF.

The chain recombines TRBV4-1 with TRBJ2-3; the D gene is possibly TRBD2 (6 bases). Germline V gene lookup returns CDR1 MGHRA and CDR2 YSYEKL. This CDR3 spans 16 amino acids. The V end lost 4 bases, the J end lost 3 bases, and 17 bases lay between the germline ends. The CDR3 coding sequence is TGCGCCAGCAGCCCTTCCCAGGCGGCGGGGACAGATACGCAGTATTTT. It specifies CASSPSQAAGTDTQYF.

The chain recombines TRBV2 with TRBJ2-5; D perhaps matches TRBD2 (6 bases). V lost 1 base, J lost 5 bases, and 11 bases lay in between. CDR1 is SNHLY, CDR2 FYNNEI, per germline. There are 14 residues in the CDR3. DNA for the CDR3: TGTGCCAGCAGTGAAGTTGGAGGGAGGGAGACCCAGTACTTC. Protein sequence: CASSEVGGRETQYF.

The gene calls are TRBV6-5 and TRBJ1-5; no firm D call. The CDR3 has 14 amino acids. Germline loops: CDR1 MNHEY, CDR2 SVGAGI. V was shortened by 2 bases and J by 7 bases, with 12 bases between the two germline ends. The CDR3 reads CASSYEVSGQPQHF. CDR3 sequence (DNA): TGTGCCAGCAGTTACGAGGTCTCCGGACAGCCCCAGCATTTT.

This rearrangement joins TRBV2 to TRBJ2-6, with D possibly matching TRBD1 (5 bases). This CDR3 is 15 amino acids long. CDR1 and CDR2 from the germline V gene are SNHLY and FYNNEI. V lost 4 bases and J lost 6, with 13 bases in between. In DNA, the CDR3 is TGTGCCAGCAGTGCCCAGGGTGGTAAGGCCAACGTCCTGACTTTC. It encodes CASSAQGGKANVLTF.

The CDR3 loop is CSVGQSHEQYF. The CDR3 DNA sequence: TGCAGCGTTGGTCAGTCCCACGAGCAGTACTTC. The chain links TRBV29-1 to TRBJ2-7, with D hard to call. CDR3 size: 11 residues. The germline gives CDR1 SQVTM, CDR2 ANQGSEA. Trimming left V 4 bases short and J 5 bases short, with 9 bases between.

This chain joins TRBV7-9 and TRBJ2-7, with unresolved D. This CDR3 is built from 17 residues. Germline CDR1 reads SEHNR; CDR2 reads FQNEAQ (reference sequence). Trimming took 5 bases from V and 2 from J, leaving 22 bases between them. The CDR3 protein is CASSAPATLTEAYEQYF. The DNA for the CDR3 is TGTGCCAGCAGCGCACCGGCGACGCTGACCGAGGCCTACGAGCAGTACTTC.

V gene TRBV4-1 combines with J gene TRBJ1-4; perhaps TRBD1 as D (5 bases). Trimming stripped 4 bases from V and 4 bases from J, with 10 bases between. The CDR3 is 14 residues long. Germline V CDR1 and CDR2: MGHRA, YSYEKL. CDR3 in amino acids: CASSPQELNEKLFF. CDR3 sequence (DNA): TGCGCCAGCAGCCCACAGGAACTTAATGAAAAACTGTTTTTT.

This clone came up a few times. The chain employs TRBV30 and TRBJ2-2, with D perhaps matching TRBD1 (6 bases). CDR1 and CDR2 (germline): GTSNPN, SVGIG (reference sequence). Trimming removed 2 bases at V and 6 bases at J, with 13 bases between. The CDR3 consists of 14 residues. The CDR3 region has the DNA TGTGCCTGGAGTTCAGGACAGAGTCCCGGGGAGCTGTTTTTT. Protein sequence: CAWSSGQSPGELFF.

The chain has TRBV5-1 and TRBJ1-2, with D hard to call. This CDR3 spans 14 amino acids. Trimming removed 5 bases at V and 3 bases at J, with 14 bases between. Germline loops: CDR1 SGHRS, CDR2 YFSETQ. For the CDR3, the DNA is TGCGCCAGCAGTCCCCGACCCGGGGACTATGGCTACACCTTC. Protein product: CASSPRPGDYGYTF.

The gene calls are TRBV4-1 and TRBJ1-2, with 8 nucleotides matching TRBD1. There are 16 residues in the CDR3. CDR1 is MGHRA, CDR2 YSYEKL, per germline. Trimming cost V 4 bases and J 8 bases; bases outside gene matches: 15. The CDR3 is CASSRAPLDRGGGYTF. CDR3 DNA sequence: TGCGCCAGCAGCCGCGCCCCTCTTGACAGGGGCGGGGGCTACACCTTC.

There are a few counts of this clone. The chain is built from TRBV7-9 and TRBJ2-1; TRBD2 aligns across 8 bases. V shed 5 bases, J shed 6 bases, and the junction held 9 bases outside the gene matches. Germline V gene sequence: CDR1 SEHNR, CDR2 FQNEAQ (reference sequence). CDR3 length equals 15 residues. This chain's CDR3 is CASSRVRGAANEQFF. The CDR3 DNA sequence: TGTGCCAGCAGCCGCGTGCGGGGGGCGGCCAATGAGCAGTTCTTC.

The chain couples TRBV7-6 to TRBJ2-1; 7 nucleotides match TRBD2. The CDR3 has 14 amino acids. V lost 3 bases, J lost 2 bases, and 1 base stayed unmatched. The germline V gene encodes CDR1 SGHVS and CDR2 FNYEAQ. This chain's CDR3 is CASSFGGAYNEQFF. The CDR3 nucleotides are TGTGCCAGCAGCTTTGGGGGGGCCTACAATGAGCAGTTCTTC.

The rearrangement links TRBV29-1 to TRBJ1-3, with D perhaps matching TRBD1 (5 bases). The CDR3 spans 13 residues. Germline CDR1 is SQVTM and CDR2 is ANQGSEA. V was pared by 3 bases and J by 4 bases, with 10 bases between. DNA for the CDR3: TGCAGCGTTGATGCAGGGTTCGGAAACACCATATATTTT. Its translation is CSVDAGFGNTIYF.

The chain combines TRBV3-1 (or the pseudogene TRBV3-2) with TRBJ2-7; 8 nucleotides line up with TRBD1. This CDR3 region has 12 residues. J lost 9 bases, V lost 3 bases, and 4 bases had no gene match. Per the germline V gene, CDR1 is LGHDT and CDR2 is YNNKEL (reference sequence). CDR3 DNA: TGTGCCAGCAGCCACACGACAGGGGTGCAGTACTTC. Protein product: CASSHTTGVQYF.

The chain links TRBV18 to TRBJ2-3, with D possibly TRBD1 on 6 matching bases. Per germline, CDR1 KGHSH and CDR2 LQKENI. Trimming removed 5 bases from V and 0 bases from J, with 12 bases in between. CDR3 length: 15 residues. CDR3 sequence (DNA): TGTGCCAGCTCATCAACCAGGGGAAGCACAGATACGCAGTATTTT. It encodes CASSSTRGSTDTQYF.